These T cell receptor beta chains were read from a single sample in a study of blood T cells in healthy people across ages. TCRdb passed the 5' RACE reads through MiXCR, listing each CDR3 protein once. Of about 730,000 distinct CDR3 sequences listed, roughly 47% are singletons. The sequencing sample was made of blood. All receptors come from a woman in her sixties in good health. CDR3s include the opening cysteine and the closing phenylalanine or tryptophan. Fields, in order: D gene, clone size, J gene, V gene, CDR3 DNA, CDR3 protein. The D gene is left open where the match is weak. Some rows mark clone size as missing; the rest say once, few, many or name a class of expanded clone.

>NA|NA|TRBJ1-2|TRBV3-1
TGTGCCAGCAGCAAAACTGGGAGGGGCTACACCTTC
CASSKTGRGYTF
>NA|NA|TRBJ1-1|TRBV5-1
TGCGCCAGCAGGGCGGAAACTGAAGCTTTCTTT
CASRAETEAFF
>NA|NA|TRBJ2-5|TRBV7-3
TGTGCCAGCAGCTTAAGGGGGGACAGCAATGAGCAGTACTTC
CASSLRGDSNEQYF
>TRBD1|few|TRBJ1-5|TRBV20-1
TGCAGTGCTGCCGGACAGGGGAGGGGCCAGCCCCAGCATTTT
CSAAGQGRGQPQHF
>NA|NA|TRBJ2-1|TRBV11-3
TGTGCCAGCAGCTCCAGCCGGGGGGCCAATGAGCAGTTCTTC
CASSSSRGANEQFF
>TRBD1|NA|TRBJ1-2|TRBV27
TGTGCCAGCAGTGCGGACAGGGGTCTCTATGGCTACACCTTC
CASSADRGLYGYTF
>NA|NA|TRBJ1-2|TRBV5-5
TGTGCCAGCAGCGTACAGATCTCAGCAAGTGGCTACACCTTC
CASSVQISASGYTF
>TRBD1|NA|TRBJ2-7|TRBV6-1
TGTGCCAGCAGTGACCCGGACAGGTACGAGCAGTACTTC
CASSDPDRYEQYF
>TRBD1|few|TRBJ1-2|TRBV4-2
TGTGCCAGCAGCCAAGATCTGAGACAGGGGGCGCCCCGAGGTGGCTACACCTTC
CASSQDLRQGAPRGGYTF
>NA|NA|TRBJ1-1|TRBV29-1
TGCAGCGTTAAAGTAGTGGGGACCGAAGCTTTCTTT
CSVKVVGTEAFF
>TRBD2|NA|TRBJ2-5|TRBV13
TGTGCCAGCAGCTTAGTGGGACTAGCGGGACTCCAAGAGACCCAGTACTTC
CASSLVGLAGLQETQYF
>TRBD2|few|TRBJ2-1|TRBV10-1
TGCGCCAGCAGTAGACTAGCGTCCTACAATGAGCAGTTCTTC
CASSRLASYNEQFF
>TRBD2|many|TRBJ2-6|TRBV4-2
TGTGCCAGCAGCCAAGATCGGGGAGGGAGTGGGGCCAACGTCCTGACTTTC
CASSQDRGGSGANVLTF
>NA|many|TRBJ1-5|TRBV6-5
TGTGCCAGCACCCCAGGTCTCAATCAGCCCCAGCATTTT
CASTPGLNQPQHF
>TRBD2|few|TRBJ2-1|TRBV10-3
TGTGCCATCACTCCCGGGACTAGCGGGACTGACGGCAATGAGCAGTTCTTC
CAITPGTSGTDGNEQFF
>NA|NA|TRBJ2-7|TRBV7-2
TGTGCCAGCAGCTTGGGGAGTCACTCCTCCTACGAGCAGTACTTC
CASSLGSHSSYEQYF
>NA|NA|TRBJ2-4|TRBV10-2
TGCGCCAGCAGTGAGTCTTTCACAGAGGGAGACATTCAGTACTTC
CASSESFTEGDIQYF
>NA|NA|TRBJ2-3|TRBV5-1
TGCGTCAGCAGGCAGGGAACAGATACGCAGTATTTT
CVSRQGTDTQYF
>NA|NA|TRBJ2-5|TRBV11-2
TGTGCCAGCTGTAGGGCACCACAAGAGACCCAGTACTTC
CASCRAPQETQYF
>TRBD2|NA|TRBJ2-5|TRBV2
TGTGCCAGCTACCGTGCCGGGAGGAAGCAAGAGACCCAGTACTTC
CASYRAGRKQETQYF
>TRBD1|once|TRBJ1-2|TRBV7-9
TGTGCCAGCAGCTTATCTCCGACAGGGGCGCACTCCTATGGCTACACCTTC
CASSLSPTGAHSYGYTF
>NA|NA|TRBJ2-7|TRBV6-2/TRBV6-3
TGTGCCAGCACCTACATCGGGAGAGGTTACAATGAGCAGTACTTC
CASTYIGRGYNEQYF
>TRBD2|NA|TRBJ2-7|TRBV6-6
TGTGCCAGCAGTTCAGTCTCTAGCGGAAGCTCCTACGAGCAGTACTTC
CASSSVSSGSSYEQYF
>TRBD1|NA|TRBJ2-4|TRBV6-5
TGTGCCAGCAGTTACTTGGGCAGGGGGTCGGTAGCCAAAAACATTCAGTACTTC
CASSYLGRGSVAKNIQYF
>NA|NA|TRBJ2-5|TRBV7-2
TGTGCCAGCAGGAACCGTCTCCATGAGCAGTACTTC
CASRNRLHEQYF
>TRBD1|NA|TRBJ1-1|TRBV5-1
TGCGCCAGCAGCTTGGTTACGGGACAGGGGACTGAAGCTTTCTTT
CASSLVTGQGTEAFF
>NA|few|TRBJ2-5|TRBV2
TGTGCCAGCAGGTCATCTGGGACATCACAAGAGACCCAGTACTTC
CASRSSGTSQETQYF
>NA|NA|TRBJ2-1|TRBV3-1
TGTGCCAGCAGCCAAAGTGAGGGGGTGGGTGAGCAGTTCTTC
CASSQSEGVGEQFF
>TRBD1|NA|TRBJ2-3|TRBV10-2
TGCGCCACCTCTAAAAACAGGGGGCCCACAGATACGCAGTATTTT
CATSKNRGPTDTQYF
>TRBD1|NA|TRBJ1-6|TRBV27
TGTGCCAGCAGTTTAGGGGACAGGTTTCCGATGGCCCTCCACTTT
CASSLGDRFPMALHF
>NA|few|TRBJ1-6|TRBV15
TGTGCCACCAGGGGACCTAATTCACCCCTCCACTTT
CATRGPNSPLHF
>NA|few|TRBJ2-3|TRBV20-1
TGCAGTGCTAGAACCGGTTCTAGCACAGATACGCAGTATTTT
CSARTGSSTDTQYF
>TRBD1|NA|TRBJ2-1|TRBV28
TGTGCCAGCATCACTCCGGGACAGGACTACAATGAGCAGTTCTTC
CASITPGQDYNEQFF
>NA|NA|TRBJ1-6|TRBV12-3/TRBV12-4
TGTGCCAGCAGTCGACAGGTGACTAATTCACCCCTCCACTTT
CASSRQVTNSPLHF
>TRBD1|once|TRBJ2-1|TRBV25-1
TGTGCCAGCAGTGCCCGACCCGGGACAGGGGCTTACAATGAGCAGTTCTTC
CASSARPGTGAYNEQFF
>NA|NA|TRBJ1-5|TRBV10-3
TGTGCCATCAGTGAGGGCAATAGCAATCAGCCCCCGCATTTT
CAISEGNSNQPPHF
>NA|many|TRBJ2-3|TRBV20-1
TGCAGTGCTAGAGATGATGGAGCGTTCACAGATACGCAGTATTTT
CSARDDGAFTDTQYF
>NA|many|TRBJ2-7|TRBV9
TGTGCCAGCAGCGTTGGACAGTTAAGCTCCTACGAGCAGTACTTC
CASSVGQLSSYEQYF
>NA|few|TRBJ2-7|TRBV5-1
TGCGCCAGCAGCCCCCGGGACGATCTCTACGAGCAGTACTTC
CASSPRDDLYEQYF
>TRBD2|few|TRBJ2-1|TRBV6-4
TGTGCCAGCAGTGACTCTGCGGGAGGGTTCTACAATGAGCAGTTCTTC
CASSDSAGGFYNEQFF
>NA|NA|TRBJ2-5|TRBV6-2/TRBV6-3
TGTGCCAGCAGGGTCTCAACAGGTCGTGAGACCCAGTACTTC
CASRVSTGRETQYF
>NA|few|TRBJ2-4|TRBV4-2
TGTGCCAGCAGCCAAGGCACTAGGAGATTCACCAAAAACATTCAGTACTTC
CASSQGTRRFTKNIQYF
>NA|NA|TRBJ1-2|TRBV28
TGTGCCAGCAGTTTAGGGTCCTCCGGGACGGACTATGGCTACACCTTC
CASSLGSSGTDYGYTF
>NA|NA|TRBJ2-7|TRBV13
TGTGCCAGCAGCGCGCGCTTGAGGTCCTACGAGCAGTACTTC
CASSARLRSYEQYF
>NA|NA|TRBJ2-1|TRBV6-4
TGTGCCAGCAGCAGTGAGGGGGGGGGATCCAATGAGCAGTTCTTC
CASSSEGGGSNEQFF
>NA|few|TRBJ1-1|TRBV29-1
TGCAGCGTTGAGAGGGGTGTGAACACTGAAGCTTTCTTT
CSVERGVNTEAFF
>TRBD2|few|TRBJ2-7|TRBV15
TGTGCCACCAGCAGAGGGACTAGCGGGGGCTCCTACGAGCAGTACTTC
CATSRGTSGGSYEQYF
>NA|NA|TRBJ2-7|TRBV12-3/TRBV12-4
TGTGCCAGCAGTTATGCGAGGGACTCCTACGAGCAGTACTTC
CASSYARDSYEQYF
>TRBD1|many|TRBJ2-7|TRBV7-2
TGTGCCAGCAGCTTAGCCGGGACAGGGACCTTCTACGAGCAGTACTTC
CASSLAGTGTFYEQYF
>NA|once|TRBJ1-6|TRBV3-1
TGTGCCAGCAGCCAAGGAAACAGGAATTCACCCCTCCACTTT
CASSQGNRNSPLHF
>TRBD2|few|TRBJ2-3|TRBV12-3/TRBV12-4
TGTGCCAGCAGCCCCGGGGGGGCAGCGAGCACAGATACGCAGTATTTT
CASSPGGAASTDTQYF
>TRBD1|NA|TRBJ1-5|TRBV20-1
TGCAGTGCTGGCATACAGGGGAAGGTGGATCAGCCCCAGCATTTT
CSAGIQGKVDQPQHF
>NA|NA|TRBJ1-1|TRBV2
TGTGCCAGCAGTTACAGATCCGAAGCTTTCTTT
CASSYRSEAFF
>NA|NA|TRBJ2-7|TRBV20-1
TGCAGTGCCCCGGCGAACGACAGATCCTCCTACGAGCAGTACTTC
CSAPANDRSSYEQYF
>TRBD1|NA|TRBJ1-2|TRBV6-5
TGTGCCAGCAGTTGGACAGGGTATGGCTACACCTTC
CASSWTGYGYTF
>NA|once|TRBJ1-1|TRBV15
TGTGCCACCAGCAGCTTAGTTTCTTTGAACACTGAAGCTTTCTTT
CATSSLVSLNTEAFF
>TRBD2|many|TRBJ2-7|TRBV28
TGTGCCAGCAGTTTATGGGCTAGCGGGAAACGCGAGCAGTACTTC
CASSLWASGKREQYF
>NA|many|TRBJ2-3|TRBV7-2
TGTGCCAGCTCACCATCAAGCACAGATACGCAGTATTTT
CASSPSSTDTQYF
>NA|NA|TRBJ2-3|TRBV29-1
TGCAGCGGCGGCGGGACTTCGAGAACGGCAGATACGCAGTATTTT
CSGGGTSRTADTQYF